The sequence of this T cell receptor beta chain was determined in a study of cytomegalovirus exposure and HLA in healthy donors. Study-level findings and limits: A later analysis reportedly found that, within productive TCRs, an Asian-associated ancestry cluster had fewer N-insertions than the mean observed across the roughly 730 donors. The authors considered a cluster of highly shared sequence variants likely to be a sequencing artifact.

The length of the CDR3 is 17 residues. Germline CDR1 reads SGHTA; CDR2 reads FQGTGA. With V trimmed by 5 bases and J by 4 bases, 16 bases remained unmatched. A note on this clone: What it binds is unknown.

In the PCR, 60 Vbeta and 13 Jbeta primers were used. Method: immunoSEQ multiplex PCR; TCRdb's copy keeps in-frame clones and lacks some. The sample yields 130,000 to 150,000 clones, approximately 79% seen once. At sampling all donors were nominally healthy, likely with unrecorded immune exposures. The chain joins TRBV7-3 to TRBJ1-1, with 7 bases aligning to TRBD1. The material sequenced was PBMCs. The TCR originated in a man aged 18 to 35 in good health and CMV-seropositive. The chain's CDR3 is CASSPTGTGYGGTEAFF. DNA for the CDR3: TGTGCCAGCAGCCCGACAGGGACCGGTTATGGGGGCACTGAAGCTTTCTTT.